This T cell receptor (beta chain) was profiled in a study of blood T cells in healthy people across ages (dated by TCRdb to 2013 to 2016). For the study in its entirety: Template switching captured roughly one uniquely barcoded TCR beta cDNA molecule per two T cells in model experiments. The study measured age-related changes in TCR beta repertoire diversity using deep sequencing normalized with unique cDNA molecular identifiers. The donors were divided into four age groups: young (average around 15 years), middle-aged (approximately 41), aged (about 61) and long-lived (about 80). To avoid experimental bias, donors of different ages were spread randomly across the sequencing lanes. Using the same blood draw, the study looked at two additional independent replicas of 1 million unique cDNA reads for two donors, one aged 18 to 30 and the other aged 80 or older. What the work shows at the level of the full study, not this receptor alone: Estimates of total diversity based on one million sequenced T cells were regarded as lower bounds and as underestimates. The percentage of naive T cells measured by flow cytometry correlated strongly with observed TCR beta diversity. Conclusive comparison of naive and antigen-experienced compartments was prevented by the profiling of bulk unsorted PBMCs. The long-lived group showed more naive CD4+ T cells, fewer expanded clones and increased TCR diversity than the aged group, suggesting age selection. As age increased, observed TCR beta diversity per million T cells dropped in a roughly linear way, and a significant reduction was already evident by age about 40. The CMV infection status of donors was not known, potentially confounding age-related changes in expanded clonotypes.

Including cysteine and phenylalanine, the CDR3 has 14 amino acids. CDR3 DNA only is kept here, 42 bases in frame from base 1. The donors were roughly 38 Caucasian individuals from Russia, aged roughly 6 to 90 years, who were systemically healthy. Around 10 milliliters of peripheral blood were collected from each donor into EDTA-treated Vacutainer tubes. PBMCs were isolated by Ficoll-Paque density-gradient centrifugation, with at least 6 million obtained per sample. Trizol reagent was used to extract total RNA from the PBMCs, yielding at least 5 micrograms per sample. Naive CD45RAhigh/CD27high T cell percentages were measured by flow cytometry on a PBMC aliquot from every donor. This clonotype was counted a single time. The clone's antigen remains unknown. Sequence at one end of the junction differs from germline and may be a read error. Receptor libraries were prepared by 5' RACE. TCRdb names Illumina HiSeq 2500 as the instrument used. A second roughly 6 to 12 cycle PCR used a sample-barcoded 5' primer and a J-beta primer mix. Each TCR beta cDNA molecule received a unique molecular identifier from a template-switch 5' adaptor carrying 12 random nucleotides. At least 2.5 million CDR3-containing paired-end reads were obtained from each sample. The Mint cDNA synthesis kit, primed by a TRBC-specific oligonucleotide, was used to synthesize first-strand cDNA from all RNA. After uracil-DNA glycosylase treatment, a first 18-cycle PCR used universal primers M1SS and BC2_uni_R on all cDNA. The authors' pipeline ran thus. Each sample was normalized by randomly selecting 1 million high-quality reads, each carrying a distinct molecular identifier. Instead of being binned into consensus sequences, reads with shared molecular identifiers were discarded. MiTCR, with a Q25 quality threshold and the strictest error-elimination algorithm, was used for CDR3 identification, clonotype clustering and error correction. A nonparametric unseen species model with Euler transformation was used to estimate lower-bound total TCR beta diversity. The public sequencing data were trimmed at Q25 with fastp and processed into clonotypes with MiXCR by TCRdb, which kept only in-frame beta chains. Entries that share a CDR3 protein sequence are merged under the most common genes and DNA. The V and J calls, along with clone size, are taken from TCRdb and not from the paper's own processing. The sample table holds 650,000 to 1,000,000 distinct CDR3 sequences, of which around 36% were seen once. The ten biggest clones cover 13% of the sample.

The chain uses TRBV12-3 or TRBV12-4 and TRBJ2-3; D gene: possibly TRBD1, on 7 matching bases. Sequences were obtained from blood. The source of this sequence is a man aged 18-30 years in good health. The CDR3 here reads CASSRRGPADTEYF. The bases are TGTGCCAGCTCGCGGAGGGGGCCCGCAGATACGGAGTATTTT.